The clone carrying this T cell receptor beta chain appeared a few times. Its antigen is unknown. Trimming shortened V by 6 bases and J by 5 bases, and 10 bases separated the two germline ends. Germline-derived CDR1 and CDR2 are SQVTM and ANQGSEA. This CDR3 has 11 amino acids. These data belong to a study of beta chain features in type 1 diabetes. Isolated RNA was reverse transcribed in full, so expressed TCRB transcripts were sequenced. Only in-frame clones appear in the TCRdb table, and some are missing; sequencing was by immunoSEQ multiplex PCR. The sample records about 230,000 clones, over 8.5% being singletons. Study-wide results and caveats: Because the template was cDNA, high-expressing cells might be over-represented. In the patient group, naive, central memory and Treg TCRB repertoires seemed more alike than in the healthy donor group.

Cell sorting via CD45RO/CCR7/CD25/CD127/CD95/CD27 was performed to obtain CD4+ naive, central memory, regulatory and stem cell-like memory cells. This sequence was found in a woman younger than 30 in good health. This chain joins TRBV29-1 and TRBJ1-1, with D unclear. The sequencing input was naive CD4+ T cells from blood. The CDR3 bases are TGCAGCGTGGTGACGAGGACTGAAGCTTTCTTT. It encodes CSVVTRTEAFF.